This T cell receptor (beta chain) was captured by sequencing in a study of T cells in women clearing cervical HPV infection (dated by TCRdb to the late 2010s). Context from the whole study: The cases were about 23 women with histologically confirmed HPV16-related CIN3 or worse, and 2 of those women had invasive cancers. The controls were 25 or so women whose single incident HPV16 infection cleared within 12 months with no development of precancer or cancer. This exploratory proof-of-principle case-control study, nested within the Guanacaste HPV Natural History Study in Costa Rica, compared TCR repertoires among women with different cervical HPV16 outcomes. Five blinded duplicates per group were added as quality controls, so that 60 or so samples were obtained: 50 or so participants and some 10 replicates. The parent cohort enrolled roughly 10,000 women aged 18 or older in Guanacaste, Costa Rica, during about 1993 to 1995 and followed them for six to eight years. Cases and controls were matched on age within five years and on year of sample collection. For cases, a median interval of nearly 150 days, with an interquartile range of 90 to 200 days, was observed between lesion detection and blood sampling. Cases had a median age of around 32 years compared with roughly 37 for controls, and baseline characteristics showed no significant differences between the groups. Since HLA typing was available for only a few women, HLA type could not be ruled out as a confounder. Blood from cases was collected at the visit where the lesion was first found, while blood from controls was collected once the infection could no longer be detected. Here is what the overall study found, with its caveats: The cross-sectional design could not show whether the associations came before the infection or were a result of it, and neither effector/memory subsets nor HPV-specific T cells were isolated. By combining richness with V gene abundances, random forest classifiers separated cases from controls with an estimated AUC of around 0.8. Significantly higher TCR repertoire richness was observed in CIN3+ cases than in controls across sequencing depths, whereas no difference in evenness was found. T-cell numbers per sample were unknown, so richness differences could reflect varying T-cell content rather than repertoire biology.

Using the immunoSEQ assay, multiplex PCR amplified TCR beta CDR3 regions from an average of approximately 1,200 ng of genomic DNA per sample. To correct primer bias, the assay used a complete synthetic TCR repertoire to set an amplification baseline. The amplicons were sequenced on the Illumina platform. The authors' analysis ran thus. Sequences were error-corrected by clustering with frequency ratios and a modified nearest-neighbor algorithm, then analyzed in the immunoSEQ Analyzer with IMGT gene definitions. At each rarefaction depth, TCR richness and evenness were averaged across 20 rarefaction repeats, and samples with fewer sequences than that depth were excluded. V, D and J gene relative abundances were compared between groups with Wilcoxon rank sum tests, applying FDR correction. In the blinded duplicates, the intraclass correlation was around 96% for TCR richness and averaged about 76% across around 66 gene segments. In TCRdb, the immuneACCESS table is reduced to in-frame sequences with V and J assigned. These tables do not hold every clone; where another copy was compared, an unresolved V gene accounts for under half, and the others remain unexplained. V, J and clone size are those of that table, while D and trimming were read from the DNA. For this sample, the table gives roughly 20,000 clones. Under 5.5% of the sample goes to the ten largest clones.

Of note for this clone: The target of this receptor is not known.

Every participant had a single incident cervical HPV16 infection, and women with prevalent HPV16 infections were excluded. Cervical HPV DNA was detected with MY09/MY11 PCR, and genotyping was done with dot-blot hybridization. Roughly 14 mL of heparinized blood was centrifuged, after which the buffy coat was aliquoted, frozen at -30 degrees C, and then stored at -80 degrees C. QIAGEN kits were used to extract genomic DNA from buffy coat specimens. The TCR was taken from a woman aged 18-70 years with a cervical HPV16 infection that either progressed to CIN3+ or cleared (not recorded which). What was sequenced was blood buffy coat.

The sequenced part of the CDR3 DNA is TGCGCCAGCAGTCAGCCCGGGACAGGGGCCACCAATGAG. Translated, it gives CASSQPGTGATNE. The entire CDR3 is CASSQPGTGATNEQFF. The chain is encoded by TRBV23-1 joined to TRBJ2-1; 10 of the junction bases match TRBD1. The observed sequence ends 3 residues before the CDR3 terminus, with the missing tail filled in from the germline J gene. TRBV23-1 is given ORF status, its function remaining uncertain. The CDR3 sequence holds 16 residues, the cysteine and phenylalanine included. Sequencing covers 39 bases of the CDR3, shown here with the frame starting at base 1. The germline V end is reduced by 3 bases and the J end by 6 bases; junction bases left unmatched: 8.